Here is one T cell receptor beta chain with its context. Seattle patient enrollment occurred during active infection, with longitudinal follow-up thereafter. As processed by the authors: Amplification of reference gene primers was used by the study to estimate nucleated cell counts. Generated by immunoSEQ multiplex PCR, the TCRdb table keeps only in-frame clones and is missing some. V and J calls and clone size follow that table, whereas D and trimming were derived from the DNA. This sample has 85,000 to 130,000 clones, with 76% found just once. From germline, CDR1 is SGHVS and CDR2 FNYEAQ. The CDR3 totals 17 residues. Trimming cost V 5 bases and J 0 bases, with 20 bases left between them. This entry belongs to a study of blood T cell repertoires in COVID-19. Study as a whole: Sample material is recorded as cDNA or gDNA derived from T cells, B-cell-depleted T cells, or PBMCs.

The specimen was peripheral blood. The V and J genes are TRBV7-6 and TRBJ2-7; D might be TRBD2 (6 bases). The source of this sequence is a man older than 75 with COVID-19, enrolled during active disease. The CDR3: CASSPLALAYLSYEQYF. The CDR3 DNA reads TGTGCCAGCAGCCCACTAGCCCTAGCGTACCTCTCCTACGAGCAGTACTTC.